This passage covers 26 T cell receptor beta chains from one sample sequenced in a study of shared clonotypes between healthy human individuals. Sequencing was performed with immunoSEQ multiplex PCR; in TCRdb, only in-frame clones are kept and a portion is missing. The sample has a few hundred thousand clones; roughly 84% are singletons. The specimen was memory CD8+ T cells sorted from blood. Subset: CD45RO+ cells pooled with CCR7-negative TemRA cells. The receptors were gathered from a man aged 18-30 years in good health.

The V call is TRBV7-9, the J call TRBJ2-7; 8 bases match TRBD1. From germline, CDR1 is SEHNR and CDR2 FQNEAQ (reference sequence). This CDR3 spans 15 amino acids. V was pared by 1 base and J by 1 base, with 3 bases of the junction left unmatched. CDR3 in amino acids: CASSLGTGYSYEQYF. The CDR3 DNA is TGTGCCAGCAGCTTAGGGACAGGGTATTCCTACGAGCAGTACTTC.

This clone was recorded a few times. V usage is TRBV7-9 and J usage is TRBJ2-5, with 9 bases identical to TRBD1. Germline V lookup: CDR1 SEHNR, CDR2 FQNEAQ (reference sequence). J gave up 12 bases and V 0 bases, and 11 bases lay outside the gene matches. The CDR3 consists of 15 residues. CDR3 loop: CASSLAGTGNPREYF. CDR3 nucleotide sequence: TGTGCCAGCAGCTTAGCCGGGACAGGGAATCCGAGGGAGTACTTC.

This clone was observed a single time. This sequence joins TRBV2 and TRBJ2-1; tentatively, D is TRBD1 or TRBD2 (6 bases each). V lost 6 bases and J lost 7, with 25 bases in between. This CDR3 is 17 amino acids long. Germline assignment: CDR1 SNHLY and CDR2 FYNNEI. CDR3 protein: CASREGIGRGVINEQFF. In DNA form, the CDR3 reads TGTGCCAGCAGGGAGGGAATCGGCAGGGGAGTGATAAATGAGCAGTTCTTC.

The V gene is TRBV6-5, the J gene TRBJ1-4, with 10 bases matching TRBD1. V lost 5 bases to trimming and J lost 7 bases; unmatched junction nucleotides: 4. The V gene's germline CDR1 is MNHEY and CDR2 SVGAGI. CDR3 size: 14 residues. This chain's CDR3 is CASSPDRGPEKLFF. CDR3 bases: TGTGCCAGCAGTCCTGACAGGGGGCCTGAAAAACTGTTTTTT.

The chain combines TRBV11-2 with TRBJ2-1, with 8 bases that match TRBD2. The CDR3 totals 17 residues. Per germline, CDR1 SGHAT and CDR2 FQNNGV. Losses at the gene ends were 1 base for V and 5 bases for J; bases not matched to a gene: 10. The CDR3 protein is CASSLGRLARYNNEQFF. In DNA, the CDR3 is TGTGCCAGCAGCTTAGGTCGACTAGCGCGATACAACAATGAGCAGTTCTTC.

V gene TRBV4-3 combines with J gene TRBJ1-4, with no clear D. CDR1 and CDR2 (germline): LGHNA, YSLEER. Trimming removed 2 bases at V and 3 bases at J, with 13 bases between. There are 16 residues in the CDR3. The CDR3 loop reads CASSQLTGSPNEKLFF. CDR3 DNA: TGCGCCAGCAGCCAACTCACCGGGAGTCCTAATGAAAAACTGTTTTTT.

The J gene is TRBJ1-1, the V gene TRBV5-1; D not resolved. The CDR3 runs to 13 residues. The V end was cut by 8 bases, the J end by 8 bases, with 19 bases between. Germline V gives CDR1 SGHRS, CDR2 YFSETQ. The chain's CDR3 is CASRLGNYGEAFF. The CDR3 nucleotides are TGCGCCAGTCGGCTTGGGAATTATGGAGAAGCTTTCTTT.

This chain connects TRBV7-9 to TRBJ2-5; D perhaps matches TRBD2 (5 bases). CDR1 SEHNR and CDR2 FQNEAQ come from the germline V gene (reference sequence). This CDR3 contains 14 residues. V lost 5 bases and J 1 base, leaving 11 bases between the germline ends. CDR3 sequence reads: CASSGEGPQETQYF. CDR3 sequence (DNA): TGTGCCAGCAGCGGAGAGGGCCCCCAAGAGACCCAGTACTTC.

CDR3 sequence reads: CASSLSSIDEAFF. The DNA of the CDR3 is TGTGCCAGCAGCTTGAGTAGTATCGATGAAGCTTTCTTT. V usage is TRBV9 and J usage is TRBJ1-1; D gene unclear. Germline V gene lookup returns CDR1 SGDLS and CDR2 YYNGEE. CDR3 length equals 13 residues. Trimming took off 4 bases at V and 7 bases at J, with 14 bases between the two ends.

This clone was seen a few times. The CDR3 region has the DNA TGCAGCGCTACTTTCCGGGCTTACGAGCAGTACTTC. It specifies CSATFRAYEQYF. The chain uses TRBV29-1 and TRBJ2-7; no reliable D call. Deletions cut 7 bases from V and 4 bases from J, with 14 bases between. The CDR3 length is 12 residues. Germline assignment: CDR1 SQVTM and CDR2 ANQGSEA.

This chain connects TRBV7-9 to TRBJ2-3; 8 bases align to TRBD2. The CDR3 has 15 amino acids. Germline CDR1 SEHNR, CDR2 FQNEAQ (reference sequence). V lost 1 base, J lost 4 bases, and 4 bases stayed unmatched. CDR3 DNA: TGTGCCAGCAGCTTAGAAGCGGGAGTCGCAGATACGCAGTATTTT. Its translation is CASSLEAGVADTQYF.

The V call is TRBV13, the J call TRBJ1-2; possibly TRBD1 for D (6 bases). Germline V CDR1 and CDR2: PRHDT, FYEKMQ (reference sequence). The CDR3 runs 15 residues. The V end was cut by 3 bases, the J end by 0 bases, with 11 bases between. For the CDR3, the DNA is TGTGCCAGCAGCTTTCCTTGGACAGCTAACTATGGCTACACCTTC. Translating it yields CASSFPWTANYGYTF.

The genes are TRBV10-2 and TRBJ2-1, with D perhaps matching TRBD2 (5 bases). There are 14 residues in the CDR3. Looked up from germline, CDR1 is WSHSY and CDR2 is SAAADI. V was clipped by 3 bases and J by 2 bases, with 8 bases between them. The CDR3 nucleotides read TGCGCCAGCAGTGAAGTACTAGCCTACAATGAGCAGTTCTTC. This gives the protein CASSEVLAYNEQFF.

This rearrangement joins TRBV5-4 to TRBJ2-7, with D maybe TRBD2 (5 bases). Germline CDR1 reads SGHNT; CDR2 reads YYREEE (reference sequence). The CDR3 length is 16 residues. The V end lost 0 bases, the J end lost 2 bases, and 15 bases lay between the germline ends. The CDR3 bases are TGTGCCAGCAGCTTGGTGGCAGACTACCTCACCTACGAGCAGTACTTC. Protein product: CASSLVADYLTYEQYF.

The chain links TRBV9 to TRBJ1-1, with 7 bases identical to TRBD1. The CDR3 spans 15 residues. Germline CDR1 and CDR2: SGDLS and YYNGEE. J gave up 11 bases and V 4 bases, and 17 bases lay outside the gene matches. The CDR3 reads CASSTSGGWDSSAFF. DNA of the CDR3: TGTGCCAGCAGCACATCAGGGGGTTGGGATTCGTCGGCTTTCTTT.

This sequence joins TRBV21-1 and TRBJ2-7; TRBD2, the table's D call, lacks a check against the DNA. TRBV21-1 is a pseudogene locus. There are 18 residues in the CDR3. This chain's CDR3 is CASSKGTLAGGFHYEQYF. As DNA, the CDR3 is TGTGCCAGCAGCAAAGGTACGCTAGCGGGAGGGTTCCACTACGAGCAGTACTTC.

This chain uses TRBV29-1 with TRBJ2-5; D gene uncertain. The length of the CDR3 is 13 residues. Trimming removed 7 bases from V and 0 bases from J, with 12 bases in between. Germline-derived CDR1 and CDR2 are SQVTM and ANQGSEA. The CDR3 DNA reads as TGCAGCGCAACAACAGAAAACCAAGAGACCCAGTACTTC. Its protein product is CSATTENQETQYF.

The V and J genes are TRBV19 and TRBJ2-2; D is perhaps TRBD2 (6 bases). CDR1 is LNHDA, CDR2 SQIVND, per germline (reference sequence). Deletions cut 6 bases from V and 0 bases from J, with 26 bases between. The CDR3 runs to 20 residues. The CDR3 region has the DNA TGTGCCAGTAGCCACTGGGGGACTGAGTCCTTAATCGCGAACACCGGGGAGCTGTTTTTT. As protein: CASSHWGTESLIANTGELFF.

This sequence joins TRBV4-1 and TRBJ2-1, with D maybe TRBD1 (6 bases). The CDR3 is made up of 16 amino acids. V lost 0 bases and J 3 bases, leaving 12 bases between the germline ends. Germline CDR1 reads MGHRA; CDR2 reads YSYEKL. CDR3: CASSQEYWDNYNEQFF. CDR3 nucleotide sequence: TGCGCCAGCAGCCAAGAGTACTGGGACAACTACAATGAGCAGTTCTTC.

The chain has TRBV29-1 and TRBJ2-7; D is uncertain. CDR1 is SQVTM and CDR2 is ANQGSEA in the germline V gene. Trimming stripped 5 bases from V and 7 bases from J, with 12 bases between. CDR3 length: 11 residues. This CDR3 is CSVPVMGEQYF. CDR3 bases: TGCAGCGTTCCCGTAATGGGAGAGCAGTACTTC.

V usage is TRBV9 and J usage is TRBJ1-4; D remains unclear. The V and J ends lost 0 bases and 0 bases respectively, with 6 bases between them. Looked up from germline, CDR1 is SGDLS and CDR2 is YYNGEE. The CDR3 contains 15 residues. CDR3 coding DNA: TGTGCCAGCAGCGTAGAACCTGCAACTAATGAAAAACTGTTTTTT. It translates to CASSVEPATNEKLFF.

The J gene is TRBJ1-4, the V gene TRBV28; D call uncertain. The germline V and J ends were trimmed by 2 bases and 0 bases, with 7 bases remaining between them. Germline V CDR1 and CDR2: MDHEN, SYDVKM. The CDR3 is 15 amino acids. The CDR3 spells CASSLLQSTNEKLFF. The CDR3 nucleotides are TGTGCCAGCAGTTTACTGCAGTCAACTAATGAAAAACTGTTTTTT.

This clone was recorded once. The chain carries TRBV5-6 and TRBJ2-7; D is undetermined. CDR3 size: 14 residues. Germline V lookup: CDR1 SGHDT, CDR2 YYEEEE. The germline V and J ends were trimmed by 0 bases and 3 bases, with 10 bases remaining between them. Here the CDR3 reads CASSLEAAVYEQYF. CDR3 bases: TGTGCCAGCAGCTTGGAGGCGGCAGTCTACGAGCAGTACTTC.

CDR3 amino acids: CASSFQGDYGYTF. The CDR3 nucleotides read TGTGCCAGCAGTTTTCAGGGGGACTATGGCTACACCTTC. This chain links TRBV27 with TRBJ1-2; 7 positions agree with TRBD1. The CDR3 consists of 13 residues. The ends lost 3 bases at V and 3 bases at J; junction bases unmatched: 1. The V gene's germline CDR1 is MNHEY and CDR2 SMNVEV (reference sequence).

The J gene is TRBJ2-3, the V gene TRBV7-9; 7 bases match TRBD2. Germline CDR1 is SEHNR and CDR2 is FQNEAQ (reference sequence). This CDR3 has 12 residues. With V trimmed by 2 bases and J by 13 bases, 6 bases remained unmatched. CDR3 DNA sequence: TGTGCCAGCAGCTTACGGCGGGAGTTCGAGTATTTT. It specifies CASSLRREFEYF.

This chain uses TRBV5-6 with TRBJ2-7; TRBD1 aligns across 7 bases. CDR1 is SGHDT and CDR2 is YYEEEE in the germline V gene. With V trimmed by 4 bases and J by 3 bases, 7 bases remained unmatched. The CDR3 extends over 14 amino acids. In DNA, the CDR3 is TGTGCCAGCAGCACGGTTGGACAGGACTACGAGCAGTACTTC. Its translation: CASSTVGQDYEQYF.